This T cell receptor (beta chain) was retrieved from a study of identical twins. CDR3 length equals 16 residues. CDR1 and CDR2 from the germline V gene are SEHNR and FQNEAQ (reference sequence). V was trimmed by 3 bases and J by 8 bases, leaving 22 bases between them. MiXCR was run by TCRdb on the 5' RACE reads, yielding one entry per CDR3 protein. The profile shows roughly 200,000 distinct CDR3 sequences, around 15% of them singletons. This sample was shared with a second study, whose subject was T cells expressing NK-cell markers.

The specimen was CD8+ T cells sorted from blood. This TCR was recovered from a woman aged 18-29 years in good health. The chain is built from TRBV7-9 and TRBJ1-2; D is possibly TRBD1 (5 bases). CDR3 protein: CASSFLSGTPEGGYTF. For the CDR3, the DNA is TGTGCCAGCAGCTTTCTTTCGGGGACTCCCGAGGGGGGCTACACCTTC. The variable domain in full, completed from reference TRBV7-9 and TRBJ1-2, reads DTGVSQNPRHKITKRGQNVTFRCDPISEHNRLYWYRQTLGQGPEFLTYFQNEAQLEKSRLLSDRFSAERPKGSFSTLEIQRTEQGDSAMYLCASSFLSGTPEGGYTFGSGTRLTVV.